The 14 T cell receptor beta chains listed next were all sequenced from one sample in a study of shared clonotypes between healthy human individuals. Sequenced by immunoSEQ multiplex PCR; TCRdb stores in-frame clones only, minus some. This sample has 1.6 million or so clones, with around 98.5% found just once. Sequencing was performed on naive CD4+ T cells sorted from blood. The subset: CD45RA+ positively selected. The receptors originated from a man aged 30 to 45 in good health.

The V and J genes are TRBV6-5 and TRBJ2-5, with a possible D match to TRBD1 (5 bases). There are 15 residues in the CDR3. The V end lost 2 bases, the J end lost 5 bases, and 15 bases lay between the germline ends. Germline CDR1 and CDR2: MNHEY and SVGAGI. CDR3 in DNA: TGTGCCAGCAGTTACCGCCCAGGGATCTGGGAGACCCAGTACTTC. Translated: CASSYRPGIWETQYF.

As for this clone: Other DNA sequences in the sample encode the same CDR3. This chain connects TRBV10-1 to TRBJ2-3; D not certain. V lost 3 bases and J lost 0, with 7 bases in between. The CDR3 runs to 14 residues. Looked up from germline, CDR1 is WNHNN and CDR2 is SYGVQD (reference sequence). The CDR3 nucleotides read TGCGCCAGCAGTGAAAGTACTAGCACAGATACGCAGTATTTT. Residues: CASSESTSTDTQYF.

V usage is TRBV5-6 and J usage is TRBJ2-5; D gene uncertain. The CDR3 totals 13 residues. The germline gives CDR1 SGHDT, CDR2 YYEEEE. The V end was cut by 0 bases, the J end by 4 bases, with 7 bases between. The CDR3 sequence: CASSLAVGETQYF. Here the CDR3 DNA reads TGTGCCAGCAGCTTGGCAGTTGGAGAGACCCAGTACTTC. Using reference TRBV5-6 and TRBJ2-5 for the parts outside the CDR3, the full variable domain is DAGVTQSPTHLIKTRGQQVTLRCSPKSGHDTVSWYQQALGQGPQFIFQYYEEEERQRGNFPDRFSGHQFPNYSSELNVNALLLGDSALYLCASSLAVGETQYFGPGTRLLVL.

J is TRBJ2-5 and V is TRBV7-9; D is unresolved. Trimming stripped 3 bases from V and 4 bases from J, with 9 bases between. Germline CDR1 and CDR2: SEHNR and FQNEAQ (reference sequence). The CDR3 covers 13 residues. The CDR3 nucleotides read TGTGCCAGCAGCTTCATGGCAGGAGAGACCCAGTACTTC. Its protein is CASSFMAGETQYF.

The chain links TRBV11-2 to TRBJ2-1; the match to TRBD1 covers 7 bases. This CDR3 has 16 residues. V shed 2 bases, J shed 7 bases, and the junction held 11 bases outside the gene matches. CDR1 SGHAT and CDR2 FQNNGV come from the germline V gene. DNA of the CDR3: TGTGCCAGCAGCTTATTAGGGGGCTCCCCCTGGAATGAGCAGTTCTTC. Its protein is CASSLLGGSPWNEQFF.

The chain carries TRBV5-6 and TRBJ2-1; 7 bases map to TRBD2. The CDR3 has 16 amino acids. Germline loops: CDR1 SGHDT, CDR2 YYEEEE. J gave up 0 bases and V 1 base, and 4 bases lay outside the gene matches. The CDR3: CASSLLGGSSYNEQFF. DNA for the CDR3: TGTGCCAGCAGCTTGCTGGGGGGGAGCTCCTACAATGAGCAGTTCTTC.

The chain's CDR3 is CASSFTGPVGDTQYF. As DNA, the CDR3 is TGTGCCAGCAGCTTTACGGGGCCCGTTGGAGATACGCAGTATTTT. The rearrangement uses TRBV11-2 and TRBJ2-3; perhaps D is TRBD1 or TRBD2 (5 bases each). Germline V gene sequence: CDR1 SGHAT, CDR2 FQNNGV. The length of the CDR3 is 15 residues. V was trimmed by 3 bases and J by 5 bases, leaving 15 bases between them. Full variable domain (rest looked up from reference TRBV11-2 and TRBJ2-3): EAGVAQSPRYKIIEKRQSVAFWCNPISGHATLYWYQQILGQGPKLLIQFQNNGVVDDSQLPKDRFSAERLKGVDSTLKIQPAKLEDSAVYLCASSFTGPVGDTQYFGPGTRLTVL.

This chain uses TRBV28 with TRBJ2-1; 14 nucleotides agree with TRBD2. The CDR3 loop spans 14 amino acids. V gave up 11 bases and J gave up 7 bases; unmatched junction bases: 7. The germline CDR1 and CDR2 sequences are MDHEN and SYDVKM. This CDR3 reads CALGTSGSNNEQFF. Written as DNA, the CDR3 is TGTGCCCTAGGGACTAGCGGGAGTAATAATGAGCAGTTCTTC. The full variable domain, its missing parts supplied by reference TRBV28 and TRBJ2-1, is DVKVTQSSRYLVKRTGEKVFLECVQDMDHENMFWYRQDPGLGLRLIYFSYDVKMKEKGDIPEGYSVSREKKERFSLILESASTNQTSMYLCALGTSGSNNEQFFGPGTRLTVL.

The chain couples TRBV28 to TRBJ2-7, with D unclear. The V end lost 5 bases, the J end lost 9 bases, and 17 bases lay between the germline ends. CDR1 is MDHEN, CDR2 SYDVKM, per germline. The CDR3 length is 13 residues. The CDR3 region has the DNA TGTGCCAGCAGTATAACTCCCCCCATAGGGCAGTACTTC. Amino acid sequence: CASSITPPIGQYF.

The genes are TRBV4-3 and TRBJ1-1, with D unclear. V was shortened by 4 bases and J by 4 bases, with 19 bases between the two germline ends. Germline values: CDR1 LGHNA, CDR2 YSLEER. The CDR3 runs to 16 residues. The CDR3 nucleotides read TGCGCCAGCAGCCTTGCCTCAACGGGCCTCACCACTGAAGCTTTCTTT. It specifies CASSLASTGLTTEAFF.

The genes are TRBV7-2 and TRBJ2-1; D remains ambiguous. CDR1 is SGHTA and CDR2 is FQGNSA in the germline V gene. Trimming left V 3 bases short and J 6 bases short, with 12 bases between. This CDR3 is 14 amino acids long. The CDR3 DNA follows: TGTGCCAGCAGCTTGAAGGGTTTACTCAATGAGCAGTTCTTC. Its protein product is CASSLKGLLNEQFF.

V usage is TRBV5-1 and J usage is TRBJ2-2; D ambiguous. The CDR3 extends over 15 amino acids. Germline V gives CDR1 SGHRS, CDR2 YFSETQ. V lost 2 bases to trimming and J lost 6 bases, with 14 bases between them. CDR3 sequence (DNA): TGCGCCAGCAGCTTCCTTGGGCTTTCTCCCGGGGAGCTGTTTTTT. It translates to CASSFLGLSPGELFF.

The CDR3 bases are TGTGCCAGCAGCGCCGGGACAGGGGAATATTCACCCCTCCACTTT. Its translation is CASSAGTGEYSPLHF. The chain joins TRBV7-2 to TRBJ1-6; 10 bases map to TRBD1. The CDR3 spans 15 residues. V gave up 5 bases and J gave up 8 bases; unmatched junction bases: 6. Germline-derived CDR1 and CDR2 are SGHTA and FQGNSA.

V and J are TRBV6-6 and TRBJ2-7; D gene ambiguous. The germline V gene has CDR1 MNHNY and CDR2 SVGAGI (reference sequence). Deletions cut 0 bases from V and 3 bases from J, with 6 bases between. This CDR3 contains 13 residues. The CDR3 bases are TGTGCCAGCAGTTACTCGAACAGCTACGAGCAGTACTTC. Protein sequence: CASSYSNSYEQYF.